This TCR beta chain was documented in a study of T-cell reconstitution after alpha-beta-depleted transplantation in children. The V gene's germline CDR1 is LNHNV and CDR2 YYDKDF (reference sequence). This CDR3 is built from 16 residues. V was cut by 6 bases and J by 3 bases, with 20 bases left in between. Unique molecular identifiers were incorporated during preparation of the TCRbeta library. TCRdb used MiXCR to reprocess the PCR reads, holding one entry per CDR3 protein. The top ten hold about 5.4% of the sample, which has 450,000 to 500,000 distinct CDR3 sequences, around 13% seen once. This clonotype occurred a few times.

This clonotype was sampled from a human donor who donated a stem cell graft to a child with combined immunodeficiency. J is TRBJ2-5 and V is TRBV15, with D perhaps TRBD1 (5 bases). The specimen was PBMCs from the stem cell graft donor, collected from the stem cell graft. The CDR3 reads CATSLGQGGYKETQYF. Here the CDR3 DNA reads TGTGCCACCAGTTTGGGGCAGGGCGGTTACAAAGAGACCCAGTACTTC. Full variable domain (outside the CDR3, taken from reference TRBV15 and TRBJ2-5): DAMVIQNPRYQVTQFGKPVTLSCSQTLNHNVMYWYQQKSSQAPKLLFHYYDKDFNNEADTPDNFQSRRPNTSFCFLDIRSPGLGDTAMYLCATSLGQGGYKETQYFGPGTRLLVL.